This T cell receptor (beta chain) was captured by sequencing in a study of vaccination effects on CD4 cells after COVID-19. Produced via immunoSEQ multiplex PCR; TCRdb's table is partial and in-frame only. The repertoire holds tens of thousands of clones, with under 85% as singletons. The CDR3 is 13 residues long. V dropped 2 bases and J dropped 7 bases, with 9 bases sitting between them. Per germline, CDR1 SGHTA and CDR2 FQGTGA. Overall study findings and caveats: Clones arising from infection and from vaccination showed marked clonal contraction late after vaccination.

About this clone itself: The antigen is not known.

Antigen-specific CD4+ T cells expanded by the ViraFEST assay with viral peptide pools were then sequenced. Culture lasted around eleven days before CD4+ T cell isolation. Vaccine recipients, nucleocapsid antibody negative, had no prior SARS-CoV-2 infection. IL-2 at approximately 10 IU/ml and peptides at around 9.6 ug/ml were added to cultured PBMC, fewer than 2.5 million per well. The TCR comes from a human donor who received a COVID-19 vaccine. Sequenced material: CD4+ T cells from PBMCs cultured with HCoV-NL63 spike peptides, taken before COVID-19 vaccination. V gene TRBV7-3 combines with J gene TRBJ1-5, with D maybe TRBD1 (5 bases). The CDR3 nucleotides are TGTGCCAGCAGCTTAGAAGGGGCCCAGCCCCAGCATTTT. Translating it yields CASSLEGAQPQHF.